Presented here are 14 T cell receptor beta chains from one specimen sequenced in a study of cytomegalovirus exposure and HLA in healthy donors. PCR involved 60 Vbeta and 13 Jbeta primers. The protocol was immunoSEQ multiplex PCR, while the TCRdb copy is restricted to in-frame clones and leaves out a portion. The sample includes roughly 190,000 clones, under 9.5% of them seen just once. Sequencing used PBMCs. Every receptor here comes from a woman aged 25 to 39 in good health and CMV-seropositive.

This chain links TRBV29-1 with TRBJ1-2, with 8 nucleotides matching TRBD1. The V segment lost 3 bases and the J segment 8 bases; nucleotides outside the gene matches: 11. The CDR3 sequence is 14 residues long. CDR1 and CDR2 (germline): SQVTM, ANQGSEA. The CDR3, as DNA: TGCAGCGTTGACCTCTATTCGACAGGGGTCGGCTACACCTTC. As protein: CSVDLYSTGVGYTF. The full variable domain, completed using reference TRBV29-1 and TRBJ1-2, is SAVISQKPSRDICQRGTSLTIQCQVDSQVTMMFWYRQQPGQSLTLIATANQGSEATYESGFVIDKFPISRPNLTFSTLTVSNMSPEDSSIYLCSVDLYSTGVGYTFGSGTRLTVV.

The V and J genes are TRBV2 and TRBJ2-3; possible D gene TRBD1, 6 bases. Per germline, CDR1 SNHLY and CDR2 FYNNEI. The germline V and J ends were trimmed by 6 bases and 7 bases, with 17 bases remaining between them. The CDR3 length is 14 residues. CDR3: CASREDSFGNTQYF. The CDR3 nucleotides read TGTGCCAGCAGAGAGGACAGCTTCGGGAATACGCAGTATTTT.

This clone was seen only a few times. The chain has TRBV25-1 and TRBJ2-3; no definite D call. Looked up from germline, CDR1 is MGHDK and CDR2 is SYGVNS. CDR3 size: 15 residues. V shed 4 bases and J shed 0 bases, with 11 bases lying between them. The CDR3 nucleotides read TGTGCCAGCAGTGCTGCGGCGTCTAGCACAGATACGCAGTATTTT. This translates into CASSAAASSTDTQYF. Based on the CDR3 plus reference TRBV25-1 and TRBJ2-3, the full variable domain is EADIYQTPRYLVIGTGKKITLECSQTMGHDKMYWYQQDPGMELHLIHYSYGVNSTEKGDLSSESTVSRIRTEHFPLTLESARPSHTSQYLCASSAAASSTDTQYFGPGTRLTVL.

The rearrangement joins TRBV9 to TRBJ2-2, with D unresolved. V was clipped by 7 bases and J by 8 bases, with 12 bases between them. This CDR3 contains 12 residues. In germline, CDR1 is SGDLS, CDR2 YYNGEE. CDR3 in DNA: TGTGCCAGCGCTGCAACCGGTGGGGAGCTGTTTTTT. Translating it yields CASAATGGELFF.

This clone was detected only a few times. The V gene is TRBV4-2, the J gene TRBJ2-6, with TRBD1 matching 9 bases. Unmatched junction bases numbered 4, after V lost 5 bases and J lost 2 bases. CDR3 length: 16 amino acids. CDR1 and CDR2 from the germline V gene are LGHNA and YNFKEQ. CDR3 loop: CASSYRQGAGANVLTF. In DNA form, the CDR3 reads TGTGCCAGCAGCTACCGACAGGGGGCTGGGGCCAACGTCCTGACTTTC.

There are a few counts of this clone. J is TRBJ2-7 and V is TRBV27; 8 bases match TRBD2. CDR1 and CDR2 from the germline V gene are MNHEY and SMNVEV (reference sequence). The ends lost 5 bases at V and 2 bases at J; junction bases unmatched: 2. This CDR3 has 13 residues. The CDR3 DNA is TGTGCCAGCAGTCTAGCGGGCCCCTACGAGCAGTACTTC. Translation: CASSLAGPYEQYF.

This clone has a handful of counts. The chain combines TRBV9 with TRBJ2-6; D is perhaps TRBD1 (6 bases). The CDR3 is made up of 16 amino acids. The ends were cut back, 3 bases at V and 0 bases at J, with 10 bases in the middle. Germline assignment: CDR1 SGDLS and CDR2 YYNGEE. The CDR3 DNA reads TGTGCCAGCAGCGACGACAGGAGCTCTGGGGCCAACGTCCTGACTTTC. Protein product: CASSDDRSSGANVLTF.

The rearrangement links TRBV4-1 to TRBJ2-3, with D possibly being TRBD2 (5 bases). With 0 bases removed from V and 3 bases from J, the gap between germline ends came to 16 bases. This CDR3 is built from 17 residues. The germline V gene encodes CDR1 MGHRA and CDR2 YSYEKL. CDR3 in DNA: TGCGCCAGCAGCCAAGAACCACCCCGGGGAAGGACAGATACGCAGTATTTT. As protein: CASSQEPPRGRTDTQYF.

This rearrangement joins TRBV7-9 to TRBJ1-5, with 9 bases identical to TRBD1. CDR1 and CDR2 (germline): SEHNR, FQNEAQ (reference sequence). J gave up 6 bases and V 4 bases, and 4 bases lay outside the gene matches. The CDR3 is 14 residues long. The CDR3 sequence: CASSSTGGGQPQHF. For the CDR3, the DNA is TGTGCCAGCAGCTCCACAGGGGGCGGTCAGCCCCAGCATTTT.

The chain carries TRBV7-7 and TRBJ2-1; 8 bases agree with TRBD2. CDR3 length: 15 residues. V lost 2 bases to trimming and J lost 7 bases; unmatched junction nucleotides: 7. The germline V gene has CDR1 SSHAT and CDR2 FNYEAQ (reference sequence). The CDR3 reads CASSLRAGARNEQFF. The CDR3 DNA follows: TGTGCCAGCAGCTTAAGAGCGGGAGCGCGGAATGAGCAGTTCTTC.

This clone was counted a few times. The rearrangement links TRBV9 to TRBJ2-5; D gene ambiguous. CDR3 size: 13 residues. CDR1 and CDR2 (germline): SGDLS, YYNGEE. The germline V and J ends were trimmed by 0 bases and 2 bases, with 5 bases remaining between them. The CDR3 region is CASSVAPQETQYF. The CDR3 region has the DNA TGTGCCAGCAGCGTAGCTCCGCAAGAGACCCAGTACTTC.

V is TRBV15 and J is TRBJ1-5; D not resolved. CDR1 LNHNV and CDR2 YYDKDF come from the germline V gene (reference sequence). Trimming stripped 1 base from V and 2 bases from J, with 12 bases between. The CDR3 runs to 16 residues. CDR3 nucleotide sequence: TGTGCCACCAGCAGAGCGGTCGGAGCAGGCAATCAGCCCCAGCATTTT. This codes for CATSRAVGAGNQPQHF.

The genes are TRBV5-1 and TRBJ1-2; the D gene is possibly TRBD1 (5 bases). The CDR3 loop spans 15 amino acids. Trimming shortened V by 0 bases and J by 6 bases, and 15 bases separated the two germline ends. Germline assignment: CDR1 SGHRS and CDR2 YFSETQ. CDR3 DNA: TGCGCCAGCAGCTTGGCCCCGGGGGGGGAGAATGGCTACACCTTC. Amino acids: CASSLAPGGENGYTF.

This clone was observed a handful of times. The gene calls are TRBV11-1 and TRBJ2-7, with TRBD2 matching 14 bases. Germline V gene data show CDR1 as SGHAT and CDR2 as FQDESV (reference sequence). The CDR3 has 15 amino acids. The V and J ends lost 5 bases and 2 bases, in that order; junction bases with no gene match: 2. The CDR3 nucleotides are TGTGCCAGCAGCCGACTAGCGGGAGGGCCCTACGAGCAGTACTTC. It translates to CASSRLAGGPYEQYF.